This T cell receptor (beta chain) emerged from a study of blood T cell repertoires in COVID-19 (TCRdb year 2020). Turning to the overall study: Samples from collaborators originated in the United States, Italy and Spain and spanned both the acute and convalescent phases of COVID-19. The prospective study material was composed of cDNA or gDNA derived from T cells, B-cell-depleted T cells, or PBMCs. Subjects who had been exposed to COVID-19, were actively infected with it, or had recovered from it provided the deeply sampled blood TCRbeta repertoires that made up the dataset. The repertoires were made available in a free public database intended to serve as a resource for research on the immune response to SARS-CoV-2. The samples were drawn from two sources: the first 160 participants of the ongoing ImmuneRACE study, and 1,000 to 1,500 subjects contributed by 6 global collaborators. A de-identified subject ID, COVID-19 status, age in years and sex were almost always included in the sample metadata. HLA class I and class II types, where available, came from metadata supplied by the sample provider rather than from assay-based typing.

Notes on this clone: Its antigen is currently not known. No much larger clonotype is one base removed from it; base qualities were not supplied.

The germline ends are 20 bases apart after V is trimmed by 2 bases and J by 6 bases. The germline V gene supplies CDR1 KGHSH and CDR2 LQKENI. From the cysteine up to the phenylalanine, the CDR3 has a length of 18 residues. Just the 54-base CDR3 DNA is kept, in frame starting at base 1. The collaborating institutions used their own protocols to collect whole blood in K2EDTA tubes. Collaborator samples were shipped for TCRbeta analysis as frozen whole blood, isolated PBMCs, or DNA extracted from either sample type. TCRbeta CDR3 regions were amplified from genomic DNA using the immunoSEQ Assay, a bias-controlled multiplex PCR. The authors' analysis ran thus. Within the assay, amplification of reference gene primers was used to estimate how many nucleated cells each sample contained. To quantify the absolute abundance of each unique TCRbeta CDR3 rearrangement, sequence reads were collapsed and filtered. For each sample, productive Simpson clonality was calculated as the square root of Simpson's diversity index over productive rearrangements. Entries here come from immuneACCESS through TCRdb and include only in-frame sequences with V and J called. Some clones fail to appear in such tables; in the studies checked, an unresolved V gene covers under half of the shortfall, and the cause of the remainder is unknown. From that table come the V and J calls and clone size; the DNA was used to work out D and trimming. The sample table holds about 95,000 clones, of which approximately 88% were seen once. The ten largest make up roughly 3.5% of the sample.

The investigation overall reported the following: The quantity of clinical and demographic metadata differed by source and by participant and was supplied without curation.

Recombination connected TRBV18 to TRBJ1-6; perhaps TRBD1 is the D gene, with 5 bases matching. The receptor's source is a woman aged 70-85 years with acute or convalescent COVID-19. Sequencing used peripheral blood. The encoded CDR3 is CASSPFSEGARTNSPLHF. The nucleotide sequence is TGTGCCAGCTCACCATTCTCGGAAGGGGCAAGGACTAATTCACCCCTCCACTTT.